These 19 T cell receptor beta chains originate from one sample sequenced in a study of T cell responses to AZD1222 COVID-19 vaccine. Repertoires were generated with immunoSEQ multiplex PCR, while TCRdb's copy carries only in-frame clones and drops some. In the table there are roughly 200,000 clones, around 88% of which are singletons. The sequenced sample was peripheral blood, obtained on day 0 of AZD1222 vaccination. Receptors originate from an adult in good health.

This sequence joins TRBV7-9 and TRBJ2-6; TRBD2 might be the D (5 bases). The CDR3 contains 15 residues. Germline V gene lookup returns CDR1 SEHNR and CDR2 FQNEAQ (reference sequence). V gave up 2 bases and J gave up 0 bases, with 5 bases separating them. CDR3 nucleotide sequence: TGTGCCAGCAGCTTACGGGGCTCTGGGGCCAACGTCCTGACTTTC. It specifies CASSLRGSGANVLTF.

The genes are TRBV5-1 and TRBJ2-3, with TRBD1 matching 10 bases. This CDR3 is 15 amino acids long. V gave up 4 bases and J gave up 4 bases; unmatched junction bases: 6. Germline V gene data show CDR1 as SGHRS and CDR2 as YFSETQ. The CDR3 DNA sequence: TGCGCCAGCAGCCTGGACGGGACAGGGGCAGATACGCAGTATTTT. Its translation is CASSLDGTGADTQYF.

The genes are TRBV9 and TRBJ1-4; TRBD1 agrees at 8 bases. The CDR3 totals 15 residues. V shed 0 bases and J 8 bases; nucleotides not matched to a gene: 6. The germline gives CDR1 SGDLS, CDR2 YYNGEE. The chain's CDR3 is CASSVVPTGGEKLFF. The CDR3 region has the DNA TGTGCCAGCAGCGTAGTTCCAACAGGGGGGGAAAAACTGTTTTTT.

The chain recombines TRBV5-6 with TRBJ1-1, with 12 bases identical to TRBD1. Per the germline V gene, CDR1 is SGHDT and CDR2 is YYEEEE. There are 16 residues in the CDR3. J lost 1 base, V lost 3 bases, and 4 bases had no gene match. The CDR3 DNA is TGTGCCAGCAGCTGGGACAGGGGGCGCGGGAACACTGAAGCTTTCTTT. Protein sequence: CASSWDRGRGNTEAFF.

V is TRBV14 and J is TRBJ1-6; D is ambiguous. V dropped 0 bases and J dropped 6 bases, with 12 bases sitting between them. The CDR3 contains 16 residues. The germline gives CDR1 SGHDN, CDR2 FVKESK. The DNA for the CDR3 is TGTGCCAGCAGCCAAGATGTAGCACGGATTAATTCACCCCTCCACTTT. This gives the protein CASSQDVARINSPLHF.

The chain employs TRBV7-2 and TRBJ2-2, with no clear D. Germline V lookup: CDR1 SGHTA, CDR2 FQGNSA. V lost 4 bases to trimming and J lost 3 bases, with 12 bases between them. CDR3 length: 15 amino acids. The CDR3 reads CASSSDRTYTGELFF. CDR3 in DNA: TGTGCCAGCAGCTCAGACCGGACGTACACCGGGGAGCTGTTTTTT. Full variable domain (outside the CDR3, taken from reference TRBV7-2 and TRBJ2-2): GAGVSQSPSNKVTEKGKDVELRCDPISGHTALYWYRQSLGQGLEFLIYFQGNSAPDKSGLPSDRFSAERTGGSVSTLTIQRTQQEDSAVYLCASSSDRTYTGELFFGEGSRLTVL.

This chain joins TRBV5-1 and TRBJ1-3; 7 bases align to TRBD1. The CDR3 covers 16 residues. The V segment lost 0 bases and the J segment 4 bases; nucleotides outside the gene matches: 7. Germline CDR1 and CDR2: SGHRS and YFSETQ. CDR3 bases: TGCGCCAGCAGCTTGGATAGGACAGGTGGAGGAAACACCATATATTTT. Amino acid sequence: CASSLDRTGGGNTIYF.

This chain's CDR3 is CASKGRAYYGYTF. The DNA for the CDR3 is TGTGCCAGCAAGGGCAGGGCCTACTATGGCTACACCTTC. The genes are TRBV2 and TRBJ1-2; D is perhaps TRBD1 (5 bases). Germline V CDR1 and CDR2: SNHLY, FYNNEI. The V and J ends lost 7 bases and 3 bases respectively, with 12 bases between them. The CDR3 sequence is 13 residues long. The full variable domain, its missing parts supplied by reference TRBV2 and TRBJ1-2, is EPEVTQTPSHQVTQMGQEVILRCVPISNHLYFYWYRQILGQKVEFLVSFYNNEISEKSEIFDDQFSVERPDGSNFTLKIRSTKLEDSAMYFCASKGRAYYGYTFGSGTRLTVV.

The chain carries TRBV27 and TRBJ2-7, with D perhaps matching TRBD1 (5 bases). Trimming took off 3 bases at V and 5 bases at J, with 11 bases between the two ends. This CDR3 is 13 amino acids long. CDR1 and CDR2 (germline): MNHEY, SMNVEV (reference sequence). CDR3 nucleotides: TGTGCCAGCAGTTTTTCCCAGGGAAACGAGCAGTACTTC. The encoded protein is CASSFSQGNEQYF.

The CDR3 sequence is CAWSVRGTYGYTF. The CDR3 DNA reads TGTGCCTGGAGTGTCCGAGGCACCTATGGCTACACCTTC. The chain recombines TRBV30 with TRBJ1-2; D uncertain. The CDR3 contains 13 residues. Trimming pared 0 bases from V and 4 bases from J, leaving 9 bases between. Germline loops: CDR1 GTSNPN, CDR2 SVGIG (reference sequence). The variable domain in full, with the rest retrieved from reference TRBV30 and TRBJ1-2, is SQTIHQWPATLVQPVGSPLSLECTVEGTSNPNLYWYRQAAGRGLQLLFYSVGIGQISSEVPQNLSASRPQDRQFILSSKKLLLSDSGFYLCAWSVRGTYGYTFGSGTRLTVV.

The rearrangement links TRBV2 to TRBJ2-2; a weak D match, TRBD2 (6 bases). CDR1 and CDR2 (germline): SNHLY, FYNNEI. V lost 6 bases and J lost 5, with 16 bases in between. The CDR3 totals 15 residues. The DNA of the CDR3 is TGTGCCAGCAGCGGACGCTCCGGAGGGACCGGGGAGCTGTTTTTT. Translated, it gives CASSGRSGGTGELFF.

This clone was detected only once. V gene TRBV27 combines with J gene TRBJ2-4; 9 bases align to TRBD2. V dropped 3 bases and J dropped 9; count of bases not matched to a gene: 6. Per the germline V gene, CDR1 is MNHEY and CDR2 is SMNVEV (reference sequence). The CDR3 totals 14 residues. DNA for the CDR3: TGTGCCAGCAGTTTCGGCGGGGGGGCGGGCATTCAGTACTTC. Translating it yields CASSFGGGAGIQYF.

The V call is TRBV12-3 or TRBV12-4, the J call TRBJ2-1; D unresolved. This CDR3 has 11 amino acids. Trimming pared 3 bases from V and 6 bases from J, leaving 3 bases between. This CDR3 reads CASSFTNEQFF. The CDR3 DNA reads TGTGCCAGCAGTTTTACCAATGAGCAGTTCTTC.

The table lists this clone with a count of one. The chain employs TRBV19 and TRBJ2-7; the match to TRBD1 covers 7 bases. Germline V lookup: CDR1 LNHDA, CDR2 SQIVND (reference sequence). The junction had 9 bases not matched to a gene; V was cut back by 4 bases and J by 0 bases. CDR3 size: 16 residues. This CDR3 reads CASSTNSRQGSYEQYF. CDR3 nucleotides: TGTGCCAGTAGTACGAATTCTCGACAGGGCTCCTACGAGCAGTACTTC.

To note about this clone: In the same sample, other DNA sequences code for this CDR3. The chain recombines TRBV30 with TRBJ2-7; D ambiguous. V was pared by 5 bases and J by 0 bases, with 5 bases between. The CDR3 has 11 amino acids. Germline values: CDR1 GTSNPN, CDR2 SVGIG (reference sequence). The CDR3 bases are TGTGCCTGGGGCAGCTCCTACGAGCAGTACTTC. Translated: CAWGSSYEQYF.

The chain has TRBV28 and TRBJ1-1; 7 bases are a match to TRBD1. Looked up from germline, CDR1 is MDHEN and CDR2 is SYDVKM. The CDR3 has 14 residues. Losses at the gene ends were 8 bases for V and 1 base for J; bases not matched to a gene: 7. The CDR3 loop reads CASGPWTGNTEAFF. For the CDR3, the DNA is TGTGCCAGCGGGCCGTGGACAGGGAACACTGAAGCTTTCTTT.

The chain couples TRBV12-3 or TRBV12-4 to TRBJ2-5; no firm D call. The CDR3 is 12 amino acids. V lost 6 bases and J 5 bases, leaving 10 bases between the germline ends. The CDR3 DNA is TGTGCCAGCAGCTCCGACCTGGAGACCCAGTACTTC. It codes for CASSSDLETQYF.

The rearrangement joins TRBV30 to TRBJ1-4, with a weak D call TRBD1 (5 bases). The CDR3 totals 15 residues. The germline V and J ends were trimmed by 0 bases and 6 bases, with 14 bases remaining between them. Germline V gene sequence: CDR1 GTSNPN, CDR2 SVGIG (reference sequence). CDR3 sequence: CAWSVLVRADEKLFF. The CDR3 DNA reads TGTGCCTGGAGTGTACTTGTCAGGGCCGATGAAAAACTGTTTTTT.

The V and J genes are TRBV10-3 and TRBJ2-4; the D gene is possibly TRBD1 (5 bases). This CDR3 has 15 amino acids. Trimming shortened V by 5 bases and J by 12 bases, and 23 bases separated the two germline ends. From germline, CDR1 is ENHRY and CDR2 SYGVKD. DNA of the CDR3: TGTGCCATCAGTCCCGGCGGAACACAGGATCGGGCTCAGTACTTC. Its translation: CAISPGGTQDRAQYF.